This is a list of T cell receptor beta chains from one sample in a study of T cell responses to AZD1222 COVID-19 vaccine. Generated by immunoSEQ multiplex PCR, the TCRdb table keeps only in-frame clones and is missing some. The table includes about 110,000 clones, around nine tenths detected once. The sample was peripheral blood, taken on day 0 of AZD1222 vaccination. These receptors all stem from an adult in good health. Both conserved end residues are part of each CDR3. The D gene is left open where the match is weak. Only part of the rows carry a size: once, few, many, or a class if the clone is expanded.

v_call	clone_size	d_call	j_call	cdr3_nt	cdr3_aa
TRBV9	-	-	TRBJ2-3	TGTGCCAGCAGCGCACACGAACATACGCAGTATTTT	CASSAHEHTQYF
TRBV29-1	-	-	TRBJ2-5	TGCAGCGTAGAAGTTGGGCCAAAGACCCAGTACTTC	CSVEVGPKTQYF
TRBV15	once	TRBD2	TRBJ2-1	TGTGCCACCAGCAGAGGAGCGGGAGGAGAGTACAATGAGCAGTTCTTC	CATSRGAGGEYNEQFF
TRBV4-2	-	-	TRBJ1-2	TGTGCCAGCAGCCAAGGGAGGGGTGGCCTTAACTATGGCTACACCTTC	CASSQGRGGLNYGYTF
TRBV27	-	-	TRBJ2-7	TGTGCCAGCAGTCCGGGACCTAGTTACTACGAGCAGTACTTC	CASSPGPSYYEQYF
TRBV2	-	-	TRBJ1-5	TGTGCCAGCAAGGAGGAGGGAAGGTGGAATCAGCCCCAGCATTTT	CASKEEGRWNQPQHF
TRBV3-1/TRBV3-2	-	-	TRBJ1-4	TGTGCCAGCAGCCAAAGGCTAATAAATGAAAAACTGTTTTTT	CASSQRLINEKLFF
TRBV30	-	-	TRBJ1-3	TGTGCCTGGAGTGTACTGACAGGTTCTGCCACCATATATTTT	CAWSVLTGSATIYF
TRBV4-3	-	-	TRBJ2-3	TGCGCCAGCAGCCAAGATCCACGGAACACAGATACGCAGTATTTT	CASSQDPRNTDTQYF
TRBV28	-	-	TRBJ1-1	TGTGCCAGCAGTTTATTGGGGACTGCCAACACTGAAGCTTTCTTT	CASSLLGTANTEAFF
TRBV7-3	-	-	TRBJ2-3	TGTGCCAGCAGCTTAATGGTAGGATCAGATACGCAGTATTTT	CASSLMVGSDTQYF
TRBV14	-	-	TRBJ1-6	TGTGCCAGCACAAGAGGGGGTAATTCACCCCTCCACTTT	CASTRGGNSPLHF
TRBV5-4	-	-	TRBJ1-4	TGTGCCAGCAGCTCCTCTACAAGGGCCATTGCAACTAATGAAAAACTGTTTTTT	CASSSSTRAIATNEKLFF
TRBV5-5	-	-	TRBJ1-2	TGTGCCAGCAGCTTAGGCCTCAGGGGCTACACCTTC	CASSLGLRGYTF
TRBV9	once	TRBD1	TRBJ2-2	TGTGCCAGCAGCGAGCGGACAGGGGTGAACACCGGGGAGCTGTTTTTT	CASSERTGVNTGELFF
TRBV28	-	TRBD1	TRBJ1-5	TGTGCCAGCAGTTTATTTTTGCACATACAGGGGAAGGGGAGCAATCAGCCCCAGCATTTT	CASSLFLHIQGKGSNQPQHF
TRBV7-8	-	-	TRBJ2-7	TGTGCCAGCAGCTCTGACGGAAAAGTCTACGAGCAGTACTTC	CASSSDGKVYEQYF
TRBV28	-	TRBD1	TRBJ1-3	TGTGCCAGCAGTTTAATCCAGGGGGCGCCTGGAAACACCATATATTTT	CASSLIQGAPGNTIYF
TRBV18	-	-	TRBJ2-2	TGTGCCAGCTCACCCGACAGACTGAACACCGGGGAGCTGTTTTTT	CASSPDRLNTGELFF
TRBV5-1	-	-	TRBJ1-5	TGCGCCAGCAGCTTGGAGGGGGGGCTGAGCAATCAGCCCCAGCATTTT	CASSLEGGLSNQPQHF
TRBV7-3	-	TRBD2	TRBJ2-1	TGTGCCAGCAGCAGGACTAGCGGGAAATACAATGAGCAGTTCTTC	CASSRTSGKYNEQFF
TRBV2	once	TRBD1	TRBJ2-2	TGTGCCAGCTGTGCAGGGGGCCCCGGGGAGCTGTTTTTT	CASCAGGPGELFF
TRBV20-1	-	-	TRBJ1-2	TGCAGTGCTAGTTCCGGACCCGGCTATGGCTACACCTTC	CSASSGPGYGYTF
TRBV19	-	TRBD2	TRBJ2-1	TGTGCCAGTAGTGAACCTCTAGCGGTTGTCTCCTACAATGAGCAGTTCTTC	CASSEPLAVVSYNEQFF
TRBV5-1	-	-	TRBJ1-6	TGCGCCAGCAGCTCTGGGGCAGACGGGCGGAGGGGTTCACCCCTCCACTTT	CASSSGADGRRGSPLHF
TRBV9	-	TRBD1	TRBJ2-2	TGTGCCAGCAGCGCGCCCCGAAGGGGGCAAGGGTATTCCGGGGAGCTGTTTTTT	CASSAPRRGQGYSGELFF
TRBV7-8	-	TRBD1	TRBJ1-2	TGTGCCAGCAGCTTAAGGGACAGGGGACCGGATGGCTACACCTTC	CASSLRDRGPDGYTF
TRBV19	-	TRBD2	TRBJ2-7	TGTGCCAGTAGTATAGGGCTAGCGGGACGTGTTCAGGAGCAGTACTTC	CASSIGLAGRVQEQYF
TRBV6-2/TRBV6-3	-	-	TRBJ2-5	TGTGCCAGCAGTTACTCAGGCAGACGGGAGACCCAGTACTTC	CASSYSGRRETQYF